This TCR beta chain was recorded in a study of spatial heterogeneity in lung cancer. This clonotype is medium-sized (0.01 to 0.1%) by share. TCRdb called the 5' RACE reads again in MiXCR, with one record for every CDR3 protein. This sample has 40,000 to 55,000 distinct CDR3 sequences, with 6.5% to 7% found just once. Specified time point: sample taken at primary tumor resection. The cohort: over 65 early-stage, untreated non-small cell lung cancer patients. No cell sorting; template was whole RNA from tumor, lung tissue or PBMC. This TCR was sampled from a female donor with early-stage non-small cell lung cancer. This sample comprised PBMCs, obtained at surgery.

The CDR3 coding sequence is TGTGCCAGCAGCCCGGGCGCGGGTAATCTTGAAAAACTGTTTTTT. This encodes CASSPGAGNLEKLFF. The V and J genes are TRBV7-8 and TRBJ1-4; D not resolved. Trimming pared 5 bases from V and 7 bases from J, leaving 17 bases between. Germline V gene sequence: CDR1 SGHVS, CDR2 FQNEAQ. The CDR3 is 15 residues long.